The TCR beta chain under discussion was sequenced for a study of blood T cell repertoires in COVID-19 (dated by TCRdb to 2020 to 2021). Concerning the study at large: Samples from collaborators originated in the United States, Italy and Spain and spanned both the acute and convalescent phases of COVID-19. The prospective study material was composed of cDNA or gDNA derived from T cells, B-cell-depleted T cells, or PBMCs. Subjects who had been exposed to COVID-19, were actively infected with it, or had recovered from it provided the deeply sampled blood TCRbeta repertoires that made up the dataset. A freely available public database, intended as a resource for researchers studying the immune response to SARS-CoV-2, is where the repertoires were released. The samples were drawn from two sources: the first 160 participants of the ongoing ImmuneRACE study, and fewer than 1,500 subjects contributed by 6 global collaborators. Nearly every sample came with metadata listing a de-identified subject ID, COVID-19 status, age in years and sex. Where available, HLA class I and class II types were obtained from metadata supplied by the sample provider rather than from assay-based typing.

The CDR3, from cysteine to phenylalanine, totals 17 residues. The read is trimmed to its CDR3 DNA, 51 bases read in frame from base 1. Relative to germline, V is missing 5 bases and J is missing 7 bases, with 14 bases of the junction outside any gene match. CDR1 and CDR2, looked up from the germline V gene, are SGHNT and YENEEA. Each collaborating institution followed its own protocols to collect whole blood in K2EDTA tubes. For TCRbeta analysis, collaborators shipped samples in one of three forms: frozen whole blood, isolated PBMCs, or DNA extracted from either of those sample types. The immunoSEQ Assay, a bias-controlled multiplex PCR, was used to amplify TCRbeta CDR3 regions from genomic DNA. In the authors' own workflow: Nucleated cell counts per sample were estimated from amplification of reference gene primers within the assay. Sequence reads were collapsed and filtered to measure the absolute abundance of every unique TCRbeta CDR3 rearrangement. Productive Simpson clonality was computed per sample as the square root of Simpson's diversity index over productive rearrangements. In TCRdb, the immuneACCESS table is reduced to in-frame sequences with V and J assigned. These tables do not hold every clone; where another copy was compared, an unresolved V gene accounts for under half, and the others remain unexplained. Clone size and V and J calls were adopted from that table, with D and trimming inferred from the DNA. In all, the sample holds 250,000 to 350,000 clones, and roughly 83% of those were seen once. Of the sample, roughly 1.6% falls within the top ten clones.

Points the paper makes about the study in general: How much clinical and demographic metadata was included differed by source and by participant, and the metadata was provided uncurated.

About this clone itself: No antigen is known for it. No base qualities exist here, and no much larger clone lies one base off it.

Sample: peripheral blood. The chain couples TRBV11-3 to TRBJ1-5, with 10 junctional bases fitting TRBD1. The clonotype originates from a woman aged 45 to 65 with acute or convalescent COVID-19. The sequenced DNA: TGTGCCAGCAGCCAGTCGACAGGGGGCGCTTCTAAACAGCCCCAGCATTTT. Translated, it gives CASSQSTGGASKQPQHF.